The entry below gives a single T cell receptor (beta chain) sequence along with its context. Source study methods: Amplification with reference gene primers provided the estimates of nucleated cell counts. The method was immunoSEQ multiplex PCR; TCRdb's version includes in-frame clones alone and lacks a portion of them. V, J and clone size are taken as reported in that table, and D and trimming were inferred from the DNA itself. The sample yields around 93,000 clones, 80% to 85% seen once. These data come from a study of blood T cell repertoires in COVID-19. Study summary: Samples of COVID-19 (acute and convalescent) were obtained from the United States, Italy and Spain. T cells, B-cell-depleted T cells, or PBMCs supplied cDNA or gDNA.

CDR1 is ENHRY, CDR2 SYGVKD, per germline. Trimming at V came to 6 bases and at J to 8 bases, leaving 19 bases not matched to a gene. The CDR3 contains 18 residues. The specimen sequenced was peripheral blood. This chain joins TRBV10-3 and TRBJ1-4, with 9 bases lining up with TRBD1. The clonotype comes from a man between 60 and 70 years old with acute or convalescent COVID-19. CDR3 amino acids: CAISKERTGVGLKEKLFF. CDR3 bases: TGTGCCATCAGCAAGGAGAGGACAGGGGTTGGGTTAAAAGAAAAACTGTTTTTT.